A single sample is the source of the 9 T cell receptor beta chains below, sequenced in a study of Ad26.COV2.S vaccination and SARS-CoV-2 variants. Profiled with immunoSEQ multiplex PCR; TCRdb holds only in-frame clones, not every one. The repertoire has about 400,000 clones, over 80% of them found once; the top ten carry approximately 1.7%. Regarding treatment: approximately 18 received Ad26.COV2.S at low or high dose, single or two shots; about 5 received placebo; per-sample allocation not given. On day 63 after the first injection, vaccine and placebo recipients gave samples. Here the sequenced sample was peripheral blood, taken in a trial of Ad26.COV2.S vaccine versus placebo. These receptors came from a person between 18 and 59 years old who received the Ad26.COV2.S COVID-19 vaccine or a placebo.

The rearrangement joins TRBV12-2 to TRBJ2-5; the DNA was not compared with TRBD1, the D call given in the table. TRBV12-2 is tagged as a pseudogene. The CDR3 consists of 18 residues. The CDR3 reads CASRLVVGVEGWQETQYF. CDR3 DNA: TGTGCAAGTCGCTTAGTGGTAGGGGTGGAAGGATGGCAAGAGACCCAGTACTTC.

V is TRBV3-1 (or the pseudogene TRBV3-2) and J is TRBJ2-5, with a possible D match to TRBD2 (5 bases). Per germline, CDR1 LGHDT and CDR2 YNNKEL (reference sequence). The CDR3 has 14 amino acids. Trimming stripped 5 bases from V and 2 bases from J, with 12 bases between. The CDR3 region has the DNA TGTGCCAGCAGCGATATACTAGATCAAGAGACCCAGTACTTC. It yields the protein CASSDILDQETQYF.

The rearrangement joins TRBV9 to TRBJ2-2; 7 bases agree with TRBD2. The CDR3 runs to 14 residues. Trimming at V came to 5 bases and at J to 7 bases, leaving 8 bases not matched to a gene. Per germline, CDR1 SGDLS and CDR2 YYNGEE. For the CDR3, the DNA is TGTGCCAGCAGACTAGGACTAGATGGCGGGGAGCTGTTTTTT. This encodes CASRLGLDGGELFF.

The genes are TRBV20-1 and TRBJ2-3, with D possibly being TRBD1 (5 bases). The V gene lost 3 bases and the J gene lost 5 bases, with 12 bases spanning the gap. Germline loops: CDR1 DFQATT, CDR2 SNEGSKA (reference sequence). The CDR3 totals 13 residues. The CDR3 nucleotides are TGCAGTGCTAGTCAGGGCTCGTTAGATACGCAGTATTTT. Protein product: CSASQGSLDTQYF.

This clone was detected once. The chain couples TRBV12-3 or TRBV12-4 to TRBJ1-3, with unresolved D. The CDR3 length is 13 residues. V was cut by 3 bases and J by 4 bases, with 7 bases left in between. The CDR3 nucleotides are TGTGCCAGCAGTTTCCAACAAGGAAACACCATATATTTT. Amino acid sequence: CASSFQQGNTIYF.

This chain joins TRBV6-5 and TRBJ2-7; tentatively, D is TRBD1 or TRBD2 (6 bases each). The germline V gene encodes CDR1 MNHEY and CDR2 SVGAGI. The CDR3 is made up of 14 amino acids. V was trimmed by 2 bases and J by 3 bases, leaving 11 bases between them. CDR3 DNA sequence: TGTGCCAGCAGTTACGCAGGGGAGGACTACGAGCAGTACTTC. Its translation: CASSYAGEDYEQYF.

The chain carries TRBV28 and TRBJ2-7; 8 bases fit TRBD1. Germline trimming cut 5 bases from V and 4 bases from J; bases unmatched to any gene: 10. The CDR3 has 15 amino acids. Germline CDR1 reads MDHEN; CDR2 reads SYDVKM. CDR3 DNA sequence: TGTGCCAGCAGTACCTTGGACAGGGAGGTTTACGAGCAGTACTTC. Protein product: CASSTLDREVYEQYF.

This chain connects TRBV19 to TRBJ2-6; perhaps D is TRBD1 or TRBD2 (6 bases each). With 6 bases removed from V and 0 bases from J, the gap between germline ends came to 15 bases. The V gene's germline CDR1 is LNHDA and CDR2 SQIVND (reference sequence). The CDR3 length is 17 residues. CDR3 sequence: CASRGGGAVSGANVLTF. The CDR3 DNA follows: TGTGCCAGTAGGGGGGGCGGTGCAGTCTCTGGGGCCAACGTCCTGACTTTC. Together with reference TRBV19 and TRBJ2-6, the CDR3 gives the full variable domain: DGGITQSPKYLFRKEGQNVTLSCEQNLNHDAMYWYRQDPGQGLRLIYYSQIVNDFQKGDIAEGYSVSREKKESFPLTVTSAQKNPTAFYLCASRGGGAVSGANVLTFGAGSRLTVL.

The chain has TRBV7-2 and TRBJ2-3, with 16 nucleotides matching TRBD2. The CDR3 loop spans 21 amino acids. CDR1 is SGHTA, CDR2 FQGNSA, per germline. V shed 0 bases, J shed 2 bases, and the junction held 11 bases outside the gene matches. Here the CDR3 reads CASSLAPSGTSGGDFTDTQYF. In DNA, the CDR3 is TGTGCCAGCAGCTTAGCCCCCTCCGGGACTAGCGGGGGGGACTTCACAGATACGCAGTATTTT.